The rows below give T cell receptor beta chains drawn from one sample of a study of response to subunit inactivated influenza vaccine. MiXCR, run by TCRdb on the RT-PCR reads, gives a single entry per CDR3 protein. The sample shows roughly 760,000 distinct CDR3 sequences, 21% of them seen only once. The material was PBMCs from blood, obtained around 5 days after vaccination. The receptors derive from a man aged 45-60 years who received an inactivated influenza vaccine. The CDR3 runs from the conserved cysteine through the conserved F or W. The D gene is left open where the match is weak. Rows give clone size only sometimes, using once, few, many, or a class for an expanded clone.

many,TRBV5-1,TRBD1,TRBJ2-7,CASSFGAQGAVYEQYF,TGCGCCAGCAGCTTCGGCGCACAGGGGGCTGTCTACGAGCAGTACTTC
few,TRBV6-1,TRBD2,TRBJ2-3,CASVSGGGRSNTQYF,TGTGCCAGCGTCTCGGGCGGGGGGAGATCAAATACGCAGTATTTT
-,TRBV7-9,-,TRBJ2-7,CASSLTFAEQYF,TGTGCCAGCAGCCTCACGTTTGCGGAGCAGTACTTC
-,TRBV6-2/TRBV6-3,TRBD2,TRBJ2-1,CASKRLASSNEQFF,TGTGCCAGCAAGCGACTAGCGTCATCCAATGAGCAGTTCTTC
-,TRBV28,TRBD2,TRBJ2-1,CASSTSLAGGPRWNEQFF,TGTGCCAGCAGTACATCTCTAGCGGGAGGGCCGAGGTGGAATGAGCAGTTCTTC
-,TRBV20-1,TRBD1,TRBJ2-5,CSARDSRFGTGETQYF,TGCAGTGCTAGAGATAGTAGGTTTGGGACAGGGGAGACCCAGTACTTC
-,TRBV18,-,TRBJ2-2,CASSPPGGLDTGELFF,TGTGCCAGCTCACCACCAGGGGGACTCGACACCGGGGAGCTGTTTTTT
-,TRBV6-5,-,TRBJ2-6,CASSYLTRGGPRGANVLTF,TGTGCCAGCAGTTACCTCACCCGGGGAGGACCTCGGGGGGCCAACGTCCTGACTTTC
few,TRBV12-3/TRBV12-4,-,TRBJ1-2,CASSLRAFTYGYTF,TGTGCCAGCAGTTTGCGGGCGTTCACCTATGGCTACACCTTC
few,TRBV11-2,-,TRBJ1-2,CASSLGLRGGYTF,TGTGCCAGCAGCTTAGGTTTGAGGGGTGGCTACACCTTC
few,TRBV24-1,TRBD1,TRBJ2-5,CATSDRQGPQTQYF,TGTGCCACCAGTGACCGACAGGGTCCCCAGACCCAGTACTTC
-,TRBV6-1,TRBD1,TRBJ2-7,CASSRDRENEQYF,TGTGCCAGCAGTAGGGACAGAGAGAACGAGCAGTACTTC
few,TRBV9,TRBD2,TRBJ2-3,CASSVGGTSGRYTQYF,TGTGCCAGCAGCGTAGGAGGGACTAGCGGAAGGTATACGCAGTATTTT
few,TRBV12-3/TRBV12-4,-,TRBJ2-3,CASSVAVHTDTQYF,TGTGCCAGCAGTGTAGCGGTCCACACAGATACGCAGTATTTT
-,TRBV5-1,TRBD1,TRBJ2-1,CASVPGTGNNEQFF,TGCGCCAGCGTACCCGGGACAGGGAATAATGAGCAGTTCTTC
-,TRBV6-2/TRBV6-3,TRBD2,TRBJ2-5,CASSYVAGQVAETQYF,TGTGCCAGCAGTTACGTAGCGGGCCAAGTCGCGGAGACCCAGTACTTC
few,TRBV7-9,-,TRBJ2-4,CASSLWGREATKNIQYF,TGTGCCAGCAGCCTCTGGGGGCGAGAGGCAACCAAAAACATTCAGTACTTC
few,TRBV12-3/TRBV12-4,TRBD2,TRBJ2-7,CASSPNRGLASYEQYF,TGTGCCAGCAGCCCGAATAGGGGACTAGCCTCCTACGAGCAGTACTTC
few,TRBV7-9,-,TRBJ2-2,CASSDILVGHNTGELFF,TGTGCCAGCAGCGATATCTTGGTGGGACATAACACCGGGGAGCTGTTTTTT
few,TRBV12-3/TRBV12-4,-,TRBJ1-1,CASSQQGGGTEAFF,TGTGCCAGCAGCCAACAGGGAGGTGGCACTGAAGCTTTCTTT
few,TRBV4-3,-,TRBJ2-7,CASSQDLGNRVSEQYF,TGCGCCAGCAGCCAAGATCTGGGAAACAGGGTGAGCGAGCAGTACTTC
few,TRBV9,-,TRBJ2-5,CASSVDGGRRETQYF,TGTGCCAGCAGCGTAGATGGAGGGAGAAGGGAGACCCAGTACTTC
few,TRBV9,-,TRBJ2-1,CASSGVVRGDNEQFF,TGTGCCAGCAGCGGGGTGGTCAGGGGGGACAATGAGCAGTTCTTC
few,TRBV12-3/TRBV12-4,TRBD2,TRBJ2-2,CASSPQTSGRAVGELFF,TGTGCCAGCAGTCCTCAGACTAGCGGGAGGGCCGTAGGGGAGCTGTTTTTT